These 7 T cell receptor beta chains were all obtained from the same sample, sequenced in a study of OX40 agonist ivuxolimab in advanced cancers. Sequenced by immunoSEQ multiplex PCR; TCRdb stores in-frame clones only, minus some. Altogether 65,000 to 70,000 clones are present, roughly 82% being singletons, with the ten largest covering approximately 11%. Here the sequenced sample was CD4+ or CD8+ T cells sorted from blood, taken in a trial of the OX40 agonist ivuxolimab. All receptors derive from an adult with an advanced solid tumor such as melanoma, head and neck, liver or kidney cancer.

This chain uses TRBV4-2 with TRBJ1-2, with TRBD1 as a possible D gene (5 bases). CDR3 length: 14 amino acids. Germline CDR1 LGHNA, CDR2 YNFKEQ. V shed 0 bases and J shed 5 bases, with 10 bases lying between them. The CDR3 nucleotides are TGTGCCAGCAGCCAAGATAAGTGGGGGTATGGCTACACCTTC. This translates into CASSQDKWGYGYTF.

The CDR3 is CASSLSPGETQYF. CDR3 coding DNA: TGTGCCAGCAGCTTAAGTCCTGGAGAGACCCAGTACTTC. The chain couples TRBV7-3 to TRBJ2-5; the D is unclear. The length of the CDR3 is 13 residues. Trimming shortened V by 1 base and J by 4 bases, and 7 bases separated the two germline ends. CDR1 and CDR2 from the germline V gene are SGHTA and FQGTGA. The full variable domain, completed using reference TRBV7-3 and TRBJ2-5, is GAGVSQTPSNKVTEKGKYVELRCDPISGHTALYWYRQSLGQGPEFLIYFQGTGAADDSGLPNDRFFAVRPEGSVSTLKIQRTERGDSAVYLCASSLSPGETQYFGPGTRLLVL.

CDR3 nucleotide sequence: TGTGTCAGAAGCCAAGGACTAGCGGGTACCTACGAGCAGTACTTC. The encoded protein is CVRSQGLAGTYEQYF. This rearrangement joins TRBV7-5 to TRBJ2-7; the table's D call, TRBD2, was not checked against the DNA. TRBV7-5 is recorded as a pseudogene. The CDR3 has 15 residues.

The J gene is TRBJ2-7, the V gene TRBV28; 10 positions match TRBD2. V was clipped by 8 bases and J by 4 bases; unmatched bases: 5. The CDR3 loop spans 13 amino acids. CDR1 and CDR2 from the germline V gene are MDHEN and SYDVKM. The CDR3 sequence: CASGSSGSYEQYF. DNA of the CDR3: TGTGCCAGCGGATCTAGCGGGAGTTACGAGCAGTACTTC.

The rearrangement links TRBV2 to TRBJ2-5; 9 nucleotides match TRBD1. This CDR3 has 15 residues. CDR1 SNHLY and CDR2 FYNNEI come from the germline V gene. With 7 bases clipped from V and 7 bases from J, the junction kept 13 bases outside the gene matches. The CDR3 region is CASTEQGAAEGTQYF. In nucleotides, the CDR3 is TGTGCCAGCACCGAACAGGGGGCCGCCGAAGGGACCCAGTACTTC.

The J gene is TRBJ1-4, the V gene TRBV6-4, with D hard to call. The germline V and J ends were trimmed by 7 bases and 4 bases, with 19 bases remaining between them. The CDR3 contains 16 residues. Germline V gene sequence: CDR1 MRHNA, CDR2 SNTAGT. The CDR3 DNA reads as TGTGCCAGCATCTTCTCATCCGGGAGAATTAATGAAAAACTGTTTTTT. As protein: CASIFSSGRINEKLFF.

The V call is TRBV4-1, the J call TRBJ1-1; tentative D call: TRBD1 (6 bases). Germline V gene sequence: CDR1 MGHRA, CDR2 YSYEKL. This CDR3 region has 14 residues. The V end was cut by 0 bases, the J end by 6 bases, with 11 bases between. The CDR3 loop is CASSQDREGAEAFF. The CDR3 DNA follows: TGCGCCAGCAGCCAAGATAGGGAGGGGGCTGAAGCTTTCTTT.